The subject of this entry is one T cell receptor (beta chain). The CDR3 has 13 residues. Germline CDR1 reads SEHNR; CDR2 reads FQNEAQ (reference sequence). Between the trimmed V and J ends, which lost 4 bases and 4 bases, there was a span of 11 bases. The data belong to a study of T cell changes during pregnancy in multiple sclerosis. Assay: immunoSEQ multiplex PCR; the TCRdb copy retains only in-frame clones and omits some. The sample consists of approximately 89,000 clones, approximately 94% of them appearing once. Sequenced here: peripheral blood, sampled in the third trimester of pregnancy. The source is a female donor with multiple sclerosis, enrolled in a pregnancy study. J is TRBJ2-7 and V is TRBV7-9, with D possibly matching TRBD2 (6 bases). CDR3 sequence reads: CASSSGVRYEQYF. The CDR3, as DNA: TGTGCCAGCAGCTCGGGAGTGAGGTACGAGCAGTACTTC.